This entry is about one T cell receptor (beta chain). Its target is not known. This entry belongs to a study of T cells in Graves' hyperthyroidism and ophthalmopathy. Study-wide findings and caveats: Ophthalmopathy was predicted by the model a median of 6.5 months ahead of onset.

This CDR3 has 15 residues. The germline CDR1 and CDR2 sequences are SGDLS and YYNGEE. Trimming cost V 2 bases and J 3 bases; bases outside gene matches: 3. Regions amplified from RNA transcripts were the TCR beta CDR3 regions. An initial round of RT-PCR targeting the TCR CDR3 relied on the HTBI primer set. TCRdb ran MiXCR on the multiplex PCR reads and lists one entry per CDR3 protein. This sample yields 300,000 to 400,000 distinct CDR3 sequences, of which 21% are seen a single time; 50% belongs to the top ten. If no ophthalmopathy progression occurred within 18 months, Graves' hyperthyroidism was stable. Recently diagnosed hyperthyroidism of less than 2 months' duration affected patients aged 18 to 65. PBMCs were sourced from more than 9 ml fresh peripheral blood.

The chain uses TRBV9 and TRBJ1-1; 11 nucleotides match TRBD1. The sequenced sample was blood. The origin of this receptor is a woman aged 50 to 65 with Graves' hyperthyroidism. For the CDR3, the DNA is TGTGCCAGCAGCGTCGGGACAGGGGGGGACACTGAAGCTTTCTTT. This sequence encodes CASSVGTGGDTEAFF.